The entry below gives a single T cell receptor beta chain sequence along with its context. Its specificity is not known. Assay: immunoSEQ multiplex PCR; the TCRdb copy retains only in-frame clones and omits some. The sample holds roughly 110,000 clones, about 93% seen once. The data were taken from a study of T cell responses to AZD1222 COVID-19 vaccine. Study-level results: Clonal diversity was possibly underestimated; the donors were predominantly white British and more often female. Spike-specific TCR depth and breadth grew after two AZD1222 doses.

The analysis combined second doses at about 4 or about 12 weeks. Sequenced here: peripheral blood, sampled 28 days after the second AZD1222 dose. The clonotype comes from an adult who received the AZD1222 COVID-19 vaccine.

CDR3 amino acids: CASSPQGNYGYTF. The CDR3 DNA reads as TGTGCCAGCAGCCCGCAGGGAAACTATGGCTACACCTTC. The J gene is TRBJ1-2, the V gene TRBV7-9, with D perhaps matching TRBD1 (5 bases). The CDR3 contains 13 residues. Germline CDR1 and CDR2: SEHNR and FQNEAQ (reference sequence). V gave up 5 bases and J gave up 2 bases, with 9 bases separating them.